This entry features one T cell receptor beta chain sequence. It has no known antigen specificity. No much larger clone is present one base from it, and per-base qualities are unavailable. The CDR3 regions of human TCRbeta chains were subjected to immunosequencing. The authors processed their data as follows. Repertoire TCRs were checked for matches against a reference library of SARS-CoV-2-specific TCRs that had been generated using the MIRA antigen-specificity platform. Breadth meant the fraction of unique TCRs that were SARS-CoV-2-associated, whereas depth meant the fraction of total T cells that were SARS-CoV-2-associated. Using the MIRA data, each spike-specific TCR was mapped to the spike region that the TCR reacts to and placed in a CD4 or CD8 class. Log10-transformed breadth and depth values were compared by one-way ANOVA with Sidak's multiple comparisons tests. The table comes from immuneACCESS by way of TCRdb, which keeps in-frame sequences with V and J called. Part of the clones is missing from these tables; in studies checked, under half for an unresolved V gene and the rest for unknown reasons. The V and J calls and clone size are taken from that table; D and trimming were inferred from the DNA. This sample comprises about 170,000 clones, approximately 88% of them detected only once. 1.6% of the sample is taken by the ten largest.

CDR1 and CDR2 are drawn from the germline V gene: MDHEN, SYDVKM. Taken from cysteine to phenylalanine, the CDR3 has 14 residues. CDR3 DNA only is kept here, 42 bases in frame from base 1. Trimming takes 6 bases off V and 4 bases off J; junction bases not matched to a gene: 6. This sample is drawn from a study of T cell responses to AZD1222 COVID-19 vaccine (dated by TCRdb to the early 2020s). For context, the study as a whole: Because spike-specific TCR depth and breadth did not differ between the two schedules, AZD1222 recipients who got a second dose at roughly 4 weeks were pooled with those who got a second dose at roughly 12 weeks. TCR sequencing covered over 230 trial participants: roughly 200 given two doses of AZD1222 and around 26 given two doses of MenACWY control vaccine. Trial participants were enrolled into age subgroups of 18-55, 56-69 and 70-plus years, which contained approximately 150, 28 and 58 TCR-sequenced participants, respectively.

The time point label corresponds to: baseline before first vaccination. Vaccinee samples came from UK trials COV001 and COV002, including a single-blind randomized controlled phase 2/3 trial of AZD1222 (ChAdOx1 nCoV-19) in healthy adults. Trial participant PBMC samples were collected at day 0 and day 28 after the second dose for TCRbeta chain sequencing. The full study reports these points: After two AZD1222 doses, both the breadth and the depth of spike-specific TCRs were significantly higher than at day 0 and than in MenACWY recipients. Reportedly, close to half of the unique spike-specific TCRs recognized epitopes lying outside the regions that are mutated in the B.1.351 and B.1.1.7 variants. The 56-69-year group was small, and its depth increase did not reach significance, likely because of low power. Conclusions about previously exposed vaccinees are limited, since just a handful of AZD1222 recipients were seropositive for SARS-CoV-2 at baseline. The vaccine-associated CD4 TCRs covered the entire spike protein, and the dominant responses fell in regions 160-218 and 743-854. Participants were mostly white British, with more females than males. The authors suggested clonal diversity may have been underestimated. Because no samples from the day 14 peak response were available, repertoires could be characterized only after the peak T cell response.

In this chain, TRBV28 is recombined with TRBJ1-1; TRBD1 matches 9 bases in the middle. The source was peripheral blood, collected on day 0 of AZD1222 vaccination. The sequence derives from an adult in good health. The DNA is TGTGCCAGCAGCCCTCAGACAGGGGGCACTGAAGCTTTCTTT. The encoded protein is CASSPQTGGTEAFF.